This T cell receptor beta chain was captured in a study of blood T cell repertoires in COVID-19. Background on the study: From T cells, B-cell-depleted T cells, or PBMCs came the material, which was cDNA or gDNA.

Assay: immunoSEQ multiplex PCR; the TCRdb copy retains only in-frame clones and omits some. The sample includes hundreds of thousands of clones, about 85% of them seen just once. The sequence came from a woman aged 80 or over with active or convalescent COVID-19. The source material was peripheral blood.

The CDR3 sequence: CASSTGLAGDTDTQYF. CDR3 sequence (DNA): TGCGCCAGCAGCACCGGACTAGCGGGGGACACAGATACGCAGTATTTT. This chain uses TRBV5-1 with TRBJ2-3, with 13 bases lining up with TRBD2. With 4 bases clipped from V and 2 bases from J, the junction kept 4 bases outside the gene matches. Germline V lookup: CDR1 SGHRS, CDR2 YFSETQ. The CDR3 is 16 residues long.